This is a list of T cell receptor beta chains from one sample in a study of blood T cell repertoires in COVID-19. Libraries were prepared by immunoSEQ multiplex PCR; TCRdb keeps only in-frame clonotypes and omits some of them. The sample records fewer than 350,000 clones, around 90% being singletons. Sequencing was performed on PBMCs or T cells enriched from blood (not recorded which). The source of these receptors is a woman aged 40 to 50 with acute COVID-19. Both conserved end residues are part of each CDR3. A D gene is named only where the DNA matches it firmly. For some rows the clone size is stated as once, few or many, or as a class when expanded; others skip it.

j_call,v_call,clone_size,d_call,cdr3_aa,cdr3_nt
TRBJ2-3,TRBV7-9,-,-,CASSPLGRGSTDTQYF,TGTGCCAGCAGCCCCCTAGGCAGGGGAAGCACAGATACGCAGTATTTT
TRBJ2-1,TRBV5-5,-,TRBD2,CASSLLLAGDGNEQFF,TGTGCCAGCAGCTTGTTACTAGCGGGAGATGGGAATGAGCAGTTCTTC
TRBJ1-6,TRBV7-2,-,-,CASSLAKSSYNSPLHF,TGTGCCAGCAGCTTAGCCAAGAGCTCCTATAATTCACCCCTCCACTTT
TRBJ1-6,TRBV4-3,-,-,CASSQDPTTINSPLHF,TGCGCCAGCAGCCAAGATCCGACAACGATTAATTCACCCCTCCACTTT
TRBJ2-1,TRBV6-4,-,TRBD1,CASKTPGTGDNEQFF,TGTGCCAGCAAGACCCCAGGGACAGGGGACAATGAGCAGTTCTTC
TRBJ2-1,TRBV24-1,-,-,CATSGGPNEQFF,TGTGCCACGTCGGGGGGCCCCAATGAGCAGTTCTTC
TRBJ2-1,TRBV18,-,TRBD2,CASSHPGLAGNEQFF,TGTGCCAGCTCACACCCGGGACTAGCGGGGAATGAGCAGTTCTTC
TRBJ2-3,TRBV7-2,-,-,CASSLGATRTDTQYF,TGTGCCAGCAGCTTAGGGGCAACCAGGACAGATACGCAGTATTTT
TRBJ1-1,TRBV18,-,TRBD1,CASSAARGEAFF,TGTGCCAGCTCCGCCGCCAGGGGGGAGGCTTTCTTT
TRBJ2-7,TRBV20-1,-,-,CSASSSTRGTYEQYF,TGCAGTGCTAGTTCCTCGACAAGGGGGACCTACGAGCAGTACTTC
TRBJ1-1,TRBV7-3,-,TRBD1,CASSARDRIAFF,TGTGCCAGCAGCGCCCGGGACAGGATAGCTTTCTTT
TRBJ2-4,TRBV3-1/TRBV3-2,-,-,CASSHPRDGNIQYF,TGTGCCAGCAGCCATCCCCGCGATGGAAACATTCAGTACTTC
TRBJ1-1,TRBV6-2/TRBV6-3,-,-,CASSSPVGRGRTEAFF,TGTGCCAGCAGTTCCCCCGTCGGTCGCGGGCGGACTGAAGCTTTCTTT
TRBJ2-2,TRBV6-6,few,TRBD2,CASRSSGGAGELFF,TGTGCCAGCAGATCGAGCGGGGGGGCCGGGGAGCTGTTTTTT
TRBJ1-5,TRBV9,-,-,CASSADSSNQPQHF,TGTGCCAGCAGCGCTGACAGTAGCAATCAGCCCCAGCATTTT
TRBJ2-1,TRBV3-1/TRBV3-2,few,TRBD2,CASSHREAGSYNEQFF,TGTGCCAGCAGCCACCGGGAGGCGGGGTCCTACAATGAGCAGTTCTTC
TRBJ1-2,TRBV7-9,-,-,CASSLSRQKGYTF,TGTGCCAGCAGCTTGTCTAGGCAGAAGGGCTACACCTTC
TRBJ2-7,TRBV2,-,TRBD2,CASRGGGLEQYF,TGTGCCAGCAGGGGGGGAGGGCTCGAGCAGTACTTC
TRBJ2-7,TRBV11-2,-,-,CASSSTPGWYEQYF,TGTGCCAGCAGCTCCACCCCAGGGTGGTACGAGCAGTACTTC
TRBJ2-7,TRBV5-8,-,TRBD1,CASSLDGTEYYEQYF,TGTGCCAGCAGCTTGGATGGGACAGAATACTACGAGCAGTACTTC